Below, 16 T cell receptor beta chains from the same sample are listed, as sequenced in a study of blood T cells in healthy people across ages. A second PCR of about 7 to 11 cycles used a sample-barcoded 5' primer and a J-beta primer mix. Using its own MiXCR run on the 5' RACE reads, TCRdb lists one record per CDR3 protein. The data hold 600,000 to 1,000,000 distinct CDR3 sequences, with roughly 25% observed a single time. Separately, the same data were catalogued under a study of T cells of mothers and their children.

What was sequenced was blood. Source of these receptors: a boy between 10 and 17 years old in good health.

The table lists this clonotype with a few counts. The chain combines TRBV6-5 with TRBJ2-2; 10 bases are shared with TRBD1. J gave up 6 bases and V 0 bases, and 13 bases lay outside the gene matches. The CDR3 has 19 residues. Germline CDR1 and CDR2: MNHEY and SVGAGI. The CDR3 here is CASSYSTGQGSLVSGELFF. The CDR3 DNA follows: TGTGCCAGCAGTTACTCGACGGGACAGGGGTCCCTAGTTTCCGGGGAGCTGTTTTTT.

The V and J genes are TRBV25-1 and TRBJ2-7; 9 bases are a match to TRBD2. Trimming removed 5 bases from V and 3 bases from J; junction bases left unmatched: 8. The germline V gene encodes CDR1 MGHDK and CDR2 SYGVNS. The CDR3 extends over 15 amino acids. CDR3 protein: CASSPHSGGNYEQYF. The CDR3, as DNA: TGTGCCAGCAGTCCGCATAGCGGGGGTAACTACGAGCAGTACTTC.

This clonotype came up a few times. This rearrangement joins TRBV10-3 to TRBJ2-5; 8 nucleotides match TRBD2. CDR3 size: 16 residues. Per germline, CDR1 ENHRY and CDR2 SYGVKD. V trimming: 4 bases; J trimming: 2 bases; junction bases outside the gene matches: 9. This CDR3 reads CAISVGGGPVQETQYF. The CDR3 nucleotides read TGTGCCATCAGTGTCGGCGGGGGGCCGGTACAAGAGACCCAGTACTTC.

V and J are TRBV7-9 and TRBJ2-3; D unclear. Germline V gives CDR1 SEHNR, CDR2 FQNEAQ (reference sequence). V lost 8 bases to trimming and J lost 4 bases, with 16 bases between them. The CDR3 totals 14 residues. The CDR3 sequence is CASQAEAGADTQYF. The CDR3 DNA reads TGTGCCAGCCAGGCAGAGGCCGGAGCAGATACGCAGTATTTT.

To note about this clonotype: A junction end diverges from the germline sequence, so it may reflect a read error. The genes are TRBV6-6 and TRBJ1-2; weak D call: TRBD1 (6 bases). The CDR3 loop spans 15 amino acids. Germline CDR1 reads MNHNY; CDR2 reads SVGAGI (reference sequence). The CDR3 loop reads CASSSSTGKIYDYTF. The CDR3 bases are TGTGCCAGCAGTTCCTCGACAGGAAAGATTTATGACTACACCTTC.

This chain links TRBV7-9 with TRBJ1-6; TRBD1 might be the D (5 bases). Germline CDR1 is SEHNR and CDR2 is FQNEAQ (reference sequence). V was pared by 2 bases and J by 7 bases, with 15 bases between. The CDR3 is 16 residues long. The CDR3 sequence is CASSLTGTDTNSPLHF. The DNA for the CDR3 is TGTGCCAGCAGCTTAACCGGGACGGATACCAATTCACCCCTCCACTTT.

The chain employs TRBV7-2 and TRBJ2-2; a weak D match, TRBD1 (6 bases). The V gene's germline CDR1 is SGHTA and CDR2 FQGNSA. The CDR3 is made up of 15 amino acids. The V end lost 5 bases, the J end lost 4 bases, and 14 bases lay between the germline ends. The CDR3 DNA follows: TGTGCCAGCAGCCGGGTAACAGGGACCACCGGGGAGCTGTTTTTT. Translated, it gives CASSRVTGTTGELFF.

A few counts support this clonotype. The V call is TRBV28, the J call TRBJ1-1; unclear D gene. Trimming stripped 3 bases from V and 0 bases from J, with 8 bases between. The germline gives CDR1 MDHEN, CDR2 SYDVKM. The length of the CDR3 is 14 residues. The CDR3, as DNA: TGTGCCAGCAGTTTCGACGGAATGAACACTGAAGCTTTCTTT. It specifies CASSFDGMNTEAFF.

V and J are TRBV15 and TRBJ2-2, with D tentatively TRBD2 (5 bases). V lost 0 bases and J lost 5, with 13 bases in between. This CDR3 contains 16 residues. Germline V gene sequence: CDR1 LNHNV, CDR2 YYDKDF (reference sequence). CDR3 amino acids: CATSRDSADWTGELFF. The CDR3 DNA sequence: TGTGCCACCAGCAGAGATTCGGCGGACTGGACCGGGGAGCTGTTTTTT.

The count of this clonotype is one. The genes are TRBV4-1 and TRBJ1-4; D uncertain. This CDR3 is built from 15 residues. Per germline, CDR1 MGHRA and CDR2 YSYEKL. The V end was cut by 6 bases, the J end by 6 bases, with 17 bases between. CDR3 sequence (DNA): TGCGCCAGCAGTCCTAGCGACTGGGAGGATGAAAAACTGTTTTTT. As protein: CASSPSDWEDEKLFF.

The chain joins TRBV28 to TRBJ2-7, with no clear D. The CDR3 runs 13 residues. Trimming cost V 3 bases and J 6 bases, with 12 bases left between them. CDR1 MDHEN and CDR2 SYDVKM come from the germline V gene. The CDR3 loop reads CASSLGLYTEQYF. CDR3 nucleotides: TGTGCCAGCAGTTTGGGCCTTTATACCGAGCAGTACTTC. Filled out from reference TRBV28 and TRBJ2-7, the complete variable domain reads DVKVTQSSRYLVKRTGEKVFLECVQDMDHENMFWYRQDPGLGLRLIYFSYDVKMKEKGDIPEGYSVSREKKERFSLILESASTNQTSMYLCASSLGLYTEQYFGPGTRLTVT.

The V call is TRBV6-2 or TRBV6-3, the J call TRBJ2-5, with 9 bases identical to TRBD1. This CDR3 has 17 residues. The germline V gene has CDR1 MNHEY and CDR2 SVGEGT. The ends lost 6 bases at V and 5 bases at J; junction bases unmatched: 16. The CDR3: CASSPQGAGTVRETQYF. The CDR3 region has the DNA TGTGCCAGCAGCCCACAGGGGGCGGGTACGGTGCGGGAGACCCAGTACTTC.

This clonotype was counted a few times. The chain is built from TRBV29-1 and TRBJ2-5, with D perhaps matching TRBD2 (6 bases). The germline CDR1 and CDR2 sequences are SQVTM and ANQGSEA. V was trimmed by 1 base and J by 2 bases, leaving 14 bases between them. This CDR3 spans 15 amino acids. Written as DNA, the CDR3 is TGCAGCGTTGAAGGTGGGGGGAGGCCTCAAGAGACCCAGTACTTC. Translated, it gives CSVEGGGRPQETQYF.

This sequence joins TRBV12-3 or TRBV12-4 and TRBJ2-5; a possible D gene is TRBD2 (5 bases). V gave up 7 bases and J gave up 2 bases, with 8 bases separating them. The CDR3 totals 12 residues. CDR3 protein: CASTGYQETQYF. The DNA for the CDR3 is TGTGCCAGCACGGGGTATCAAGAGACCCAGTACTTC.

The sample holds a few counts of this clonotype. The CDR3 protein is CSVGTSGIYEQYF. The CDR3 region has the DNA TGCAGCGTTGGGACTAGCGGGATCTACGAGCAGTACTTC. The chain carries TRBV29-1 and TRBJ2-1, with 12 bases identical to TRBD2. The J call may be incorrect, as the DNA end agrees better with TRBJ2-7. CDR3 size: 13 residues. Looked up from germline, CDR1 is SQVTM and CDR2 is ANQGSEA.

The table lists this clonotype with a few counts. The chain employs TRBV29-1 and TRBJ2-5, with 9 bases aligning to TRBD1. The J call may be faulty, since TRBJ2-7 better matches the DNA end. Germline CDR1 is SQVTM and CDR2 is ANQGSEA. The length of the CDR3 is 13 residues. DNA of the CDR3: TGCAGCGTTGAAATACAGGGGGCATACGAGCAGTACTTC. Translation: CSVEIQGAYEQYF.